The 27 T cell receptor beta chains below come from one sample, sequenced in a study of T cell responses to AZD1222 COVID-19 vaccine. Sequencing used immunoSEQ multiplex PCR; TCRdb keeps in-frame clones, though not all of them. The sample has about 150,000 clones; approximately 90% are singletons. The specimen comprised peripheral blood, sampled 28 days after the second AZD1222 dose. The receptor set was obtained from an adult who received the AZD1222 COVID-19 vaccine.

The V gene is TRBV4-2, the J gene TRBJ2-2, with 9 bases identical to TRBD2. V shed 0 bases, J shed 4 bases, and the junction held 9 bases outside the gene matches. Germline CDR1 LGHNA, CDR2 YNFKEQ. This CDR3 is 18 amino acids long. The CDR3 is CASSQDLRLAGFTGELFF. The DNA of the CDR3 is TGTGCCAGCAGCCAAGATCTCAGGCTAGCGGGATTCACCGGGGAGCTGTTTTTT.

The V call is TRBV6-2 or TRBV6-3, the J call TRBJ2-2; D is possibly TRBD1 (5 bases). The V end was cut by 5 bases, the J end by 7 bases, with 14 bases between. Germline V gene data show CDR1 as MNHEY and CDR2 as SVGEGT. The CDR3 spans 14 residues. DNA for the CDR3: TGTGCCAGCAGTGCAGGGTTCACAGACGGGGAGCTGTTTTTT. Amino acids: CASSAGFTDGELFF.

CDR3 in amino acids: CASSLSPPRGYTF. CDR3 DNA: TGTGCCAGCAGTTTATCGCCCCCCCGGGGCTACACCTTC. The V gene is TRBV27, the J gene TRBJ1-2; D remains ambiguous. The CDR3 length is 13 residues. CDR1 and CDR2 from the germline V gene are MNHEY and SMNVEV (reference sequence). Trimming shortened V by 0 bases and J by 8 bases, and 10 bases separated the two germline ends.

The CDR3 loop is CASSQAPAGVSYNEQFF. The CDR3 region has the DNA TGTGCCAGCAGCCAAGCCCCAGCGGGAGTGTCGTACAATGAGCAGTTCTTC. The chain uses TRBV3-1 (or the pseudogene TRBV3-2) and TRBJ2-1, with 8 bases fitting TRBD2. The CDR3 consists of 17 residues. With 1 base clipped from V and 4 bases from J, the junction kept 9 bases outside the gene matches. Germline V gives CDR1 LGHDT, CDR2 YNNKEL (reference sequence).

J is TRBJ2-1 and V is TRBV7-2; 7 positions agree with TRBD1. The CDR3 sequence is 14 residues long. The V gene end was trimmed by 3 bases and the J gene end by 7 bases; junction bases not matched to a gene: 6. CDR1 and CDR2 from the germline V gene are SGHTA and FQGNSA. This CDR3 is CASSLTGYGNEQFF. The CDR3 DNA follows: TGTGCCAGCAGCTTGACAGGGTACGGAAATGAGCAGTTCTTC.

The chain combines TRBV19 with TRBJ2-7, with 10 bases lining up with TRBD1. J was trimmed by 6 bases and V by 6 bases; bases with no gene match: 8. The CDR3 loop spans 14 amino acids. CDR1 LNHDA and CDR2 SQIVND come from the germline V gene (reference sequence). The DNA of the CDR3 is TGTGCCAGTAGACGGGACAGGGGAGACGTCGAGCAGTACTTC. Protein product: CASRRDRGDVEQYF.

The chain joins TRBV5-4 to TRBJ1-3, with TRBD1 identical over 7 bases. J lost 3 bases, V lost 4 bases, and 7 bases had no gene match. Germline V gene lookup returns CDR1 SGHNT and CDR2 YYREEE (reference sequence). This CDR3 has 15 amino acids. The chain's CDR3 is CASSQNRGIGNTIYF. DNA of the CDR3: TGTGCCAGCAGCCAAAACAGGGGAATTGGAAACACCATATATTTT. The full variable domain, in which reference TRBV5-4 and TRBJ1-3 provide the parts outside the CDR3, is ETGVTQSPTHLIKTRGQQVTLRCSSQSGHNTVSWYQQALGQGPQFIFQYYREEENGRGNFPPRFSGLQFPNYSSELNVNALELDDSALYLCASSQNRGIGNTIYFGEGSWLTVV.

In this sample, this clone turned up once. The V and J genes are TRBV6-2 or TRBV6-3 and TRBJ2-1; 12 bases line up with TRBD2. In germline, CDR1 is MNHEY, CDR2 SVGEGT. J was trimmed by 4 bases and V by 6 bases; bases with no gene match: 7. The CDR3 contains 16 residues. This CDR3 reads CASSRGLAGPYNEQFF. CDR3 bases: TGTGCCAGCAGCCGAGGACTAGCGGGACCTTACAATGAGCAGTTCTTC.

The J gene is TRBJ1-1, the V gene TRBV7-9; D is undetermined. Trimming stripped 7 bases from V and 0 bases from J, with 6 bases between. The CDR3 consists of 12 residues. Germline CDR1 reads SEHNR; CDR2 reads FQNEAQ (reference sequence). CDR3 sequence reads: CASTALNTEAFF. CDR3 nucleotide sequence: TGTGCCAGCACCGCCTTGAACACTGAAGCTTTCTTT. The full variable domain, its missing parts supplied by reference TRBV7-9 and TRBJ1-1, is DTGVSQNPRHKITKRGQNVTFRCDPISEHNRLYWYRQTLGQGPEFLTYFQNEAQLEKSRLLSDRFSAERPKGSFSTLEIQRTEQGDSAMYLCASTALNTEAFFGQGTRLTVV.

This chain connects TRBV19 to TRBJ1-2; no definite D call. The ends were cut back, 5 bases at V and 2 bases at J, with 15 bases in the middle. The germline V gene encodes CDR1 LNHDA and CDR2 SQIVND (reference sequence). The CDR3 spans 15 residues. The CDR3 region has the DNA TGTGCCAGTAGTGAACAAGAGAATGGGAACTATGGCTACACCTTC. Its protein product is CASSEQENGNYGYTF.

The CDR3 DNA sequence: TGCGCCAGCAGCCCGGGACACATGAACACTGAAGCTTTCTTT. It is translated as CASSPGHMNTEAFF. The V and J genes are TRBV5-1 and TRBJ1-1; perhaps TRBD1 as D (6 bases). The CDR3 is 14 amino acids. Looked up from germline, CDR1 is SGHRS and CDR2 is YFSETQ. The germline V and J ends were trimmed by 4 bases and 0 bases, with 10 bases remaining between them.

This rearrangement joins TRBV7-9 to TRBJ1-6; D gene ambiguous. Germline V lookup: CDR1 SEHNR, CDR2 FQNEAQ (reference sequence). This CDR3 comprises 12 residues. Trimming shortened V by 1 base and J by 10 bases, and 5 bases separated the two germline ends. The DNA of the CDR3 is TGTGCCAGCAGCTTAGGGCGGTCACCCCTCCACTTT. This sequence encodes CASSLGRSPLHF.

The V and J genes are TRBV4-3 and TRBJ2-2; D gene ambiguous. From germline, CDR1 is LGHNA and CDR2 YSLEER. The CDR3 covers 16 residues. V was clipped by 4 bases and J by 0 bases, with 12 bases between them. CDR3 bases: TGCGCCAGCAGCCCCTCCGTGTTCGCGAACACCGGGGAGCTGTTTTTT. The encoded protein is CASSPSVFANTGELFF.

The chain carries TRBV25-1 and TRBJ1-1; D may be TRBD1 (5 bases). This CDR3 has 15 amino acids. CDR1 and CDR2 from the germline V gene are MGHDK and SYGVNS. V was trimmed by 0 bases and J by 6 bases, leaving 14 bases between them. The CDR3: CASSEYRGRQPEAFF. CDR3 DNA sequence: TGTGCCAGCAGTGAATATAGGGGCAGACAGCCTGAAGCTTTCTTT.

The chain recombines TRBV13 with TRBJ2-1, with 9 positions matching TRBD1. The CDR3 contains 14 residues. Germline V CDR1 and CDR2: PRHDT, FYEKMQ (reference sequence). After removal of 6 bases from V and 5 bases from J, the junction contained 5 bases not matched to a gene. The CDR3 reads CASSTGTGNNEQFF. CDR3 nucleotides: TGTGCCAGCAGTACAGGGACAGGGAACAATGAGCAGTTCTTC.

CDR3 in amino acids: CASSGQANYGYTF. The CDR3 DNA reads as TGTGCCAGCAGTGGACAGGCTAACTATGGCTACACCTTC. The gene calls are TRBV2 and TRBJ1-2; D is possibly TRBD1 (6 bases). V was cut by 4 bases and J by 0 bases, with 6 bases left in between. CDR1 is SNHLY, CDR2 FYNNEI, per germline. CDR3 length equals 13 residues.

V and J are TRBV27 and TRBJ1-2; D is possibly TRBD1 (6 bases). Germline V lookup: CDR1 MNHEY, CDR2 SMNVEV (reference sequence). V dropped 4 bases and J dropped 2 bases, with 11 bases sitting between them. The CDR3 is 14 amino acids. The CDR3 protein is CASSSLGQNYGYTF. The CDR3 coding sequence is TGTGCCAGCAGTTCTTTAGGACAGAACTATGGCTACACCTTC.

The CDR3 DNA sequence: TGCGCCAGCAGCTTGGTCAGTGGGGTAACTAATGAAAAACTGTTTTTT. This translates into CASSLVSGVTNEKLFF. This chain joins TRBV5-1 and TRBJ1-4; unclear D gene. The germline V gene encodes CDR1 SGHRS and CDR2 YFSETQ. Trimming took off 0 bases at V and 1 base at J, with 10 bases between the two ends. This CDR3 is built from 16 residues.

J is TRBJ2-5 and V is TRBV13; no reliable D call. This CDR3 region has 12 residues. Looked up from germline, CDR1 is PRHDT and CDR2 is FYEKMQ (reference sequence). Trimming stripped 4 bases from V and 2 bases from J, with 5 bases between. The CDR3 DNA reads TGTGCCAGCAGCTCCCTACAAGAGACCCAGTACTTC. It specifies CASSSLQETQYF. The full variable domain, with the rest looked up from reference TRBV13 and TRBJ2-5, is AAGVIQSPRHLIKEKRETATLKCYPIPRHDTVYWYQQGPGQDPQFLISFYEKMQSDKGSIPDRFSAQQFSDYHSELNMSSLELGDSALYFCASSSLQETQYFGPGTRLLVL.

The chain is built from TRBV27 and TRBJ2-5; D is ambiguous. Germline V gene sequence: CDR1 MNHEY, CDR2 SMNVEV (reference sequence). The CDR3 loop spans 13 amino acids. Deletions cut 2 bases from V and 5 bases from J, with 9 bases between. CDR3 in amino acids: CASSLTWRETQYF. The DNA for the CDR3 is TGTGCCAGCAGTTTAACGTGGCGGGAGACCCAGTACTTC.

A single count supports this clone. The genes are TRBV6-5 and TRBJ1-1, with 8 bases fitting TRBD1. V was pared by 6 bases and J by 6 bases, with 6 bases of the junction left unmatched. Germline loops: CDR1 MNHEY, CDR2 SVGAGI. This CDR3 has 13 residues. The chain's CDR3 is CASSPWDRPEAFF. DNA for the CDR3: TGTGCCAGCAGCCCATGGGACAGGCCTGAAGCTTTCTTT.

This chain links TRBV18 with TRBJ2-1; weak D call: TRBD2 (6 bases). V lost 1 base, J lost 10 bases, and 11 bases lay in between. Germline CDR1 is KGHSH and CDR2 is LQKENI. This CDR3 is 13 amino acids long. The CDR3 sequence is CASSPQLAAEQFF. The CDR3, as DNA: TGTGCCAGCTCACCACAATTAGCGGCGGAGCAGTTCTTC.

J is TRBJ2-7 and V is TRBV9, with 13 nucleotides matching TRBD2. The CDR3 is 17 amino acids. V shed 0 bases, J shed 2 bases, and the junction held 5 bases outside the gene matches. The germline V gene has CDR1 SGDLS and CDR2 YYNGEE. For the CDR3, the DNA is TGTGCCAGCAGCGTAGATCCGGGACTAGCGGGACCCTACGAGCAGTACTTC. This encodes CASSVDPGLAGPYEQYF.

V and J are TRBV19 and TRBJ1-1; D is unresolved. Trimming pared 5 bases from V and 11 bases from J, leaving 9 bases between. This CDR3 comprises 10 residues. CDR1 is LNHDA, CDR2 SQIVND, per germline (reference sequence). The chain's CDR3 is CASSSRVAFF. In DNA, the CDR3 is TGTGCCAGTAGTTCCCGAGTTGCTTTCTTT.

The chain carries TRBV4-1 and TRBJ2-2; D possibly corresponds to TRBD2 (7 bases). Germline V gene lookup returns CDR1 MGHRA and CDR2 YSYEKL. This CDR3 spans 19 amino acids. Trimming shortened V by 2 bases and J by 3 bases, and 22 bases separated the two germline ends. The CDR3: CASSQRGTIAGGYTGELFF. DNA for the CDR3: TGCGCCAGCAGCCAACGAGGGACTATAGCTGGGGGCTACACCGGGGAGCTGTTTTTT.

This chain uses TRBV12-5 with TRBJ2-5, with no clear D. Trimming left V 4 bases short and J 2 bases short, with 2 bases between. The CDR3 extends over 11 amino acids. From germline, CDR1 is LGHNT and CDR2 FRNRAP. CDR3 loop: CASGSQETQYF. CDR3 bases: TGTGCTAGTGGTTCGCAAGAGACCCAGTACTTC.

The chain employs TRBV3-1 (or the pseudogene TRBV3-2) and TRBJ2-7, with 8 bases fitting TRBD1. Germline-derived CDR1 and CDR2 are LGHDT and YNNKEL (reference sequence). The CDR3 is 14 amino acids. Losses at the gene ends were 4 bases for V and 5 bases for J; bases not matched to a gene: 7. The CDR3 DNA sequence: TGTGCCAGCAGCCGTCGGACAGGGAAGGACGAGCAGTACTTC. The encoded protein is CASSRRTGKDEQYF.